A selection of T cell receptor beta chains follows, all from one sample in a study of blood T cell repertoires in COVID-19. Sequencing used immunoSEQ multiplex PCR; TCRdb keeps in-frame clones, though not all of them. The sample carries 250,000 to 350,000 clones, about 87% recorded once. Source material: PBMCs or T cells enriched from blood (not recorded which). The receptors stem from a woman aged 50 to 60 who had recovered from COVID-19. CDR3s include the opening cysteine and the closing phenylalanine or tryptophan. D genes are given only for firm matches. A clone size is listed for some rows: how often the clone was seen (once, few, many), or a class if it is expanded.

TRBV5-8,TRBJ1-5,.,few,CASSLTPRGNQPQHF,TGTGCCAGCAGCTTGACCCCCAGGGGCAATCAGCCCCAGCATTTT
TRBV28,TRBJ2-1,TRBD2,.,CASSSTPRGSGSSNEQFF,TGTGCCAGCAGTTCCACCCCCCGAGGTAGCGGGAGTTCGAATGAGCAGTTCTTC
TRBV13,TRBJ2-7,TRBD2,.,CASGLAGVYPYEQYF,TGTGCCAGCGGACTAGCGGGAGTGTATCCCTACGAGCAGTACTTC
TRBV15,TRBJ1-2,.,.,CATSRDTRIYGYTF,TGTGCCACCAGCAGGGACACCCGGATTTATGGCTACACCTTC
TRBV19,TRBJ1-5,.,.,CASSPYRERGNQPQHF,TGTGCCAGTAGCCCATACAGGGAGAGGGGCAATCAGCCCCAGCATTTT
TRBV7-8,TRBJ2-1,.,.,CASSSRPAEVSSYNEQFF,TGTGCCAGCAGCTCCCGACCGGCGGAAGTGAGCTCCTACAATGAGCAGTTCTTC
TRBV5-8,TRBJ1-5,.,.,CASSLAQANNQPQHF,TGTGCCAGCAGCTTGGCACAGGCGAACAATCAGCCCCAGCATTTT
TRBV19,TRBJ1-1,.,.,CASSTEEGMNTEAFF,TGTGCCAGTAGTACAGAAGAGGGCATGAACACTGAAGCTTTCTTT
TRBV7-2,TRBJ2-7,.,once,CASSPRAGTYEQYF,TGTGCCAGCAGCCCCCGCGCAGGGACCTACGAGCAGTACTTC
TRBV9,TRBJ2-1,TRBD2,.,CASSARGTSGPSYNEQFF,TGTGCCAGCAGCGCCCGTGGGACTAGCGGGCCCTCCTACAATGAGCAGTTCTTC
TRBV28,TRBJ2-7,.,.,CASSPSSYEQYF,TGTGCCAGCAGCCCCAGCTCCTACGAGCAGTACTTC
TRBV6-1,TRBJ2-6,.,.,CASSEGHPQSSGANVLTF,TGTGCCAGCAGTGAAGGCCACCCCCAGTCCTCTGGGGCCAACGTCCTGACTTTC
TRBV29-1,TRBJ1-1,TRBD1,.,CSVYRDRGRTEAFF,TGCAGCGTATACCGGGACAGGGGCAGGACTGAAGCTTTCTTT
TRBV6-5,TRBJ1-1,.,.,CASSYSREGTRTEAFF,TGTGCCAGCAGTTACTCGCGTGAGGGAACGCGCACTGAAGCTTTCTTT
TRBV28,TRBJ1-6,.,.,CASSLMAAYNSPLHF,TGTGCCAGCAGTTTAATGGCAGCCTATAATTCACCCCTCCACTTT
TRBV7-2,TRBJ1-1,.,.,CASSAQGTNTEAFF,TGTGCCAGCAGCGCACAGGGTACGAACACTGAAGCTTTCTTT
TRBV5-4,TRBJ2-3,.,.,CASSPSGDTQYF,TGTGCCAGCAGCCCCTCTGGCGATACGCAGTATTTT
TRBV3-1/TRBV3-2,TRBJ2-7,.,.,CASSQGLYEQYF,TGTGCCAGCAGCCAAGGACTGTACGAGCAGTACTTC
TRBV25-1,TRBJ1-4,.,.,CASSEYGGLNEKLFF,TGTGCCAGCAGTGAATATGGGGGACTTAATGAAAAACTGTTTTTT
TRBV30,TRBJ1-4,TRBD1,.,CAWSPSRTGSEEKLFF,TGTGCCTGGAGTCCCTCCCGGACAGGGTCGGAAGAAAAACTGTTTTTT
TRBV6-5,TRBJ2-7,TRBD1,.,CASARGRLMDEQYF,TGTGCCAGCGCCAGGGGGCGACTTATGGACGAGCAGTACTTC
TRBV28,TRBJ2-2,.,.,CASSLSGKVNTGELFF,TGTGCCAGCAGTTTATCGGGGAAAGTTAACACCGGGGAGCTGTTTTTT
TRBV7-2,TRBJ2-5,TRBD2,.,CASSFGLAGGGTQYF,TGTGCCAGCAGCTTCGGACTAGCGGGAGGGGGGACCCAGTACTTC
TRBV2,TRBJ1-1,.,.,CASSENKMNTEAFF,TGTGCCAGCAGTGAGAACAAGATGAACACTGAAGCTTTCTTT
TRBV9,TRBJ1-3,.,.,CASSGGDSSGNTIYF,TGTGCCAGCAGCGGAGGGGACTCCTCTGGAAACACCATATATTTT
TRBV9,TRBJ2-3,.,few,CASSPREPRPADTQYF,TGTGCCAGCAGCCCCCGGGAGCCCCGACCAGCAGATACGCAGTATTTT